This T cell receptor beta chain is from a study of T cell changes during pregnancy in multiple sclerosis. Assay: immunoSEQ multiplex PCR; the TCRdb copy retains only in-frame clones and omits some. Of more than 40,000 clones listed, approximately 94% are singletons. The source is a female donor with multiple sclerosis, enrolled in a pregnancy study. This specimen consisted of CD8+ T cells from peripheral blood mononuclear cells, obtained in the first trimester of pregnancy.

DNA of the CDR3: TGTGCCAGCGGACGGAGGAACTATGGCTACACCTTC. It is translated as CASGRRNYGYTF. The V gene is TRBV27, the J gene TRBJ1-2; no clear D gene. The V end lost 8 bases, the J end lost 2 bases, and 9 bases lay between the germline ends. The germline V gene has CDR1 MNHEY and CDR2 SMNVEV (reference sequence). The CDR3 runs to 12 residues.